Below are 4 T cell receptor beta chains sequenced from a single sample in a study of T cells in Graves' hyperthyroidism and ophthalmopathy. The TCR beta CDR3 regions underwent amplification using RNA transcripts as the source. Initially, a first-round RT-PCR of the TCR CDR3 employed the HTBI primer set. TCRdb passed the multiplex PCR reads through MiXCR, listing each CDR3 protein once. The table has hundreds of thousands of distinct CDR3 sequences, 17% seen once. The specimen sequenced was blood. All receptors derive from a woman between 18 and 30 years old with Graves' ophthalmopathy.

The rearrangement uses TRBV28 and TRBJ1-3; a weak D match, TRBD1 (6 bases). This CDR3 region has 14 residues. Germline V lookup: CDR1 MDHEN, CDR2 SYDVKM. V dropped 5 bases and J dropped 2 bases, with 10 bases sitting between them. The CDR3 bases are TGTGCCAGCAGTCGTCGGGACACTGGAAACACCATATATTTT. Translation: CASSRRDTGNTIYF.

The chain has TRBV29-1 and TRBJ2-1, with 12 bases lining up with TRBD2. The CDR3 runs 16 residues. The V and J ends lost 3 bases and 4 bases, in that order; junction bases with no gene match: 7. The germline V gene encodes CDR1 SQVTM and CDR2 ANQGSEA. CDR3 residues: CSVDSRLAGEYNEQFF. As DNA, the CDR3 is TGCAGCGTTGATTCCCGACTAGCGGGAGAATACAATGAGCAGTTCTTC.

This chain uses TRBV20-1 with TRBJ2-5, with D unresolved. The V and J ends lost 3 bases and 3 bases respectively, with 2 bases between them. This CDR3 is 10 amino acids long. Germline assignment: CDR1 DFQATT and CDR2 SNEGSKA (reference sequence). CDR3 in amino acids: CSASKETQYF. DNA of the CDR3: TGCAGTGCTAGTAAAGAGACCCAGTACTTC.

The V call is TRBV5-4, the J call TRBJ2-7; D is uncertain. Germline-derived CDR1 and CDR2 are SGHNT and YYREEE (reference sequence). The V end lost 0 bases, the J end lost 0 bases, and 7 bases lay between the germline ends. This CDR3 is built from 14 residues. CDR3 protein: CASSLGDNSYEQYF. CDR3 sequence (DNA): TGTGCCAGCAGCTTGGGCGATAACTCCTACGAGCAGTACTTC.